This T cell receptor beta chain was sequenced in a study of OX40 agonist ivuxolimab in advanced cancers. Across the study: Patients received ivuxolimab, an intravenous treatment, every 2 weeks at 0.01 to 10 mg/kg.

General study points: Relative to CD4+ cells, CD8+ T cells on average had more expanded clones. At 0.1 to 3.0 mg/kg and by week 6, CD4+ and CD8+ T cells in the blood had expanded clonally. Several nonresponders also turned out to have low normalized T-cell clonal expansion.

The method was immunoSEQ multiplex PCR; TCRdb's version includes in-frame clones alone and lacks a portion of them. The sample lists approximately 76,000 clones, approximately 93% occurring once. Deletions cut 0 bases from V and 2 bases from J, with 7 bases between. This CDR3 has 14 amino acids. Germline V CDR1 and CDR2: SGHDT, YYEEEE. Concerning this clone itself: As yet, its antigen is unknown.

This chain joins TRBV5-6 and TRBJ2-3; D gene unclear. This clonotype was obtained from an adult with an advanced solid tumor such as melanoma, head and neck, liver or kidney cancer. Sample: CD4+ or CD8+ T cells sorted from blood, taken in a trial of the OX40 agonist ivuxolimab. The CDR3 loop is CASSLGQNTDTQYF. DNA of the CDR3: TGTGCCAGCAGCTTGGGGCAGAACACAGATACGCAGTATTTT.